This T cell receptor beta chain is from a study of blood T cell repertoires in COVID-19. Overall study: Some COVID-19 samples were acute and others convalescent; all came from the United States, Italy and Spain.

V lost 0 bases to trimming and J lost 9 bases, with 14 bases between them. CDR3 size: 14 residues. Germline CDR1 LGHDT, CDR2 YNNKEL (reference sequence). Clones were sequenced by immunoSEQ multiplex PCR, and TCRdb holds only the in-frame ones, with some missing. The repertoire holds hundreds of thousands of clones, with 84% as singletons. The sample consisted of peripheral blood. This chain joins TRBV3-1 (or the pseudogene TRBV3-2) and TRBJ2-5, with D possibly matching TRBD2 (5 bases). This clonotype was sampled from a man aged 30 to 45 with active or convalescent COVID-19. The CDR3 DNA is TGTGCCAGCAGCCAAGATGGGCTAGCAACGGCCCAGTACTTC. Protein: CASSQDGLATAQYF.